These 8 T cell receptor beta chains came from one sample sequenced in a study of OX40 agonist ivuxolimab in advanced cancers. The method was immunoSEQ multiplex PCR; TCRdb's version includes in-frame clones alone and lacks a portion of them. This sample has 20,000 to 25,000 clones, with 80% to 90% found just once. The sequenced sample was CD4+ or CD8+ T cells sorted from blood, obtained in a trial of the OX40 agonist ivuxolimab. These receptor sequences come from an adult with an advanced solid tumor such as melanoma, head and neck, liver or kidney cancer.

The chain recombines TRBV7-2 with TRBJ2-7; D remains unclear. This CDR3 contains 15 residues. Per germline, CDR1 SGHTA and CDR2 FQGNSA. The V end was cut by 1 base, the J end by 5 bases, with 15 bases between. The CDR3 DNA is TGTGCCAGCAGCTTAGGCGGCATCCTGCTCCACGAGCAGTACTTC. This sequence encodes CASSLGGILLHEQYF.

V usage is TRBV7-2 and J usage is TRBJ2-1; 14 nucleotides agree with TRBD2. Germline trimming cut 5 bases from V and 10 bases from J; bases unmatched to any gene: 10. The germline V gene has CDR1 SGHTA and CDR2 FQGNSA. The CDR3 sequence is 16 residues long. DNA of the CDR3: TGTGCCAGCAGCCCTCCCGGGACTAGCGGGAGACAGGAGCAGTTCTTC. Translating gives CASSPPGTSGRQEQFF.

This chain connects TRBV5-3 to TRBJ1-2, with 10 bases lining up with TRBD1. TRBV5-3 is placed among ORFs of uncertain function. Trimming at V came to 0 bases and at J to 4 bases, leaving 0 bases not matched to a gene. The CDR3 sequence is 14 residues long. This CDR3 reads CARSLGDRGYGYTF. CDR3 in DNA: TGTGCCAGAAGCTTGGGGGACAGGGGCTATGGCTACACCTTC.

The gene calls are TRBV11-3 and TRBJ2-1, with 8 bases fitting TRBD1. The CDR3 has 14 residues. Germline V gene lookup returns CDR1 SGHNT and CDR2 YENEEA. J was trimmed by 9 bases and V by 4 bases; bases with no gene match: 8. CDR3 in amino acids: CASSSDRTGLEQFF. DNA for the CDR3: TGTGCCAGCAGCTCAGATAGGACAGGGCTTGAGCAGTTCTTC.

The V call is TRBV4-2, the J call TRBJ1-3; the D is unclear. Germline V gives CDR1 LGHNA, CDR2 YNFKEQ. V lost 0 bases and J lost 2, with 5 bases in between. The CDR3 is 14 amino acids. In DNA form, the CDR3 reads TGTGCCAGCAGCCAAGATGGGGCTGGAAACACCATATATTTT. Translating gives CASSQDGAGNTIYF.

The chain couples TRBV14 to TRBJ2-1; 16 bases are shared with TRBD2. CDR1 SGHDN and CDR2 FVKESK come from the germline V gene. V was clipped by 5 bases and J by 7 bases; unmatched bases: 17. The CDR3 is 20 amino acids. CDR3 nucleotide sequence: TGTGCCAGCAGCTTACACCCCGGGACTAGCGGGAGGGCCCTATCTAATGAGCAGTTCTTC. Amino acids: CASSLHPGTSGRALSNEQFF.

In this sample, this clone turned up once. The gene calls are TRBV6-6 and TRBJ1-1; D remains ambiguous. The CDR3 consists of 12 residues. V shed 8 bases and J shed 2 bases, with 9 bases lying between them. The germline gives CDR1 MNHNY, CDR2 SVGAGI (reference sequence). This CDR3 is CASRLENTEAFF. CDR3 DNA: TGTGCCAGCCGTTTGGAAAACACTGAAGCTTTCTTT.

The chain carries TRBV10-3 and TRBJ2-5; TRBD2 agrees at 11 bases. V gave up 4 bases and J gave up 7 bases; unmatched junction bases: 14. Germline CDR1 reads ENHRY; CDR2 reads SYGVKD. The CDR3 contains 17 residues. The CDR3 sequence: CAISVRSGTSGSGTQYF. The CDR3 DNA reads TGTGCCATCAGTGTAAGATCAGGGACTAGCGGTTCGGGGACCCAGTACTTC.